This T cell receptor (beta chain) emerged from a study of CD8 T cells in Susac syndrome. The CDR3 extends over 13 amino acids. In germline, CDR1 is LGHDT, CDR2 YNNKEL (reference sequence). Trimming took 4 bases from V and 4 from J, leaving 9 bases between them. An input of roughly 0.45 to 1 ug of RNA was subjected to reverse transcription using random hexamers. A single record per CDR3 protein comes from TCRdb applying MiXCR to the immunoSEQ multiplex PCR reads. The sample lists fewer than 350,000 distinct CDR3 sequences; around 90% were seen once. The source of this sequence is a human donor with multiple sclerosis. Sequencing was carried out using CD4+ T cells from PBMCs. The chain recombines TRBV3-1 with TRBJ2-3; the D gene is possibly TRBD2 (6 bases). Written as DNA, the CDR3 is TGTGCCAGCAGCCGGGGGGAGGCAGATACGCAGTATTTT. This codes for CASSRGEADTQYF.